This is a list of T cell receptor beta chains from one sample in a study of blood T cell repertoires in COVID-19. Sequencing was performed with immunoSEQ multiplex PCR; in TCRdb, only in-frame clones are kept and a portion is missing. This sample has fewer than 250,000 clones, with about 83% found just once. The sequenced sample consisted of peripheral blood. The receptors were gathered from a man aged 50-60 years with active or convalescent COVID-19. Both conserved end residues are part of each CDR3. A D gene is named only where the DNA matches it firmly. The size entry is marked missing in some rows and otherwise reads once, few, many or a size class.

cdr3_aa cdr3_nt v_call clone_size cdr3_length j_call d_call
CASSQRLDNQPQHF TGTGCCAGCAGCCAACGACTTGACAATCAGCCCCAGCATTTT TRBV16 . 14 TRBJ1-5 .
CASTTGGSNTEAFF TGTGCCAGCACAACAGGGGGGTCGAACACTGAAGCTTTCTTT TRBV6-5 once 14 TRBJ1-1 TRBD1
CASSWRGTGELFF TGTGCCAGCAGCTGGAGGGGCACCGGGGAGCTGTTTTTT TRBV9 . 13 TRBJ2-2 .
CASSIFGFANTEAFF TGTGCCAGTAGTATATTTGGTTTTGCGAATACTGAAGCTTTCTTT TRBV19 . 15 TRBJ1-1 .
CASTKGGDPNEQFF TGTGCCAGTACGAAGGGGGGGGACCCCAATGAGCAGTTCTTC TRBV7-2 . 14 TRBJ2-1 .
CASSFTGTGAEETQYF TGTGCCAGCAGCTTTACCGGGACAGGGGCGGAAGAGACCCAGTACTTC TRBV11-2 . 16 TRBJ2-5 TRBD1
CASSLSVAANEKLFF TGTGCCAGCAGTTTATCGGTGGCAGCTAATGAAAAACTGTTTTTT TRBV27 . 15 TRBJ1-4 .
CASGTGAYNEQFF TGTGCCAGCGGGACAGGGGCCTACAATGAGCAGTTCTTC TRBV6-5 . 13 TRBJ2-1 TRBD1
CASSQFYRRDGYTF TGCGCCAGCAGCCAATTCTACCGCCGGGATGGCTACACCTTC TRBV4-3 . 14 TRBJ1-2 .
CSVTGYTEAFF TGCAGCGTCACAGGTTACACTGAAGCTTTCTTT TRBV29-1 once 11 TRBJ1-1 .
CASSRGLAGYDTGFTGELFF TGTGCCAGCAGCAGGGGACTAGCGGGGTACGACACCGGTTTCACCGGGGAGCTGTTTTTT TRBV21-1 once 20 TRBJ2-2 .
CASSYQGLGQPQHF TGTGCCAGCAGTTATCAGGGGCTTGGGCAGCCCCAGCATTTT TRBV6-2/TRBV6-3 . 14 TRBJ1-5 .
CASSPGQGVGDEQFF TGTGCCAGCAGTCCCGGACAGGGAGTGGGGGATGAGCAGTTCTTC TRBV6-5 once 15 TRBJ2-1 TRBD1
CASSLGASVGQETQYF TGTGCCAGCAGTTTAGGGGCTAGCGTTGGGCAAGAGACCCAGTACTTC TRBV28 . 16 TRBJ2-5 .
CSASPDSGGNTGELFF TGCAGTGCTAGTCCCGATTCAGGGGGCAACACCGGGGAGCTGTTTTTT TRBV20-1 . 16 TRBJ2-2 TRBD1
CASSQDTAGMTGELFF TGCGCCAGCAGCCAAGATACGGCAGGGATGACCGGGGAGCTGTTTTTT TRBV4-3 . 16 TRBJ2-2 .
CASSSGQVYSGNTIYF TGTGCCAGCAGCTCTGGACAGGTCTACTCTGGAAACACCATATATTTT TRBV7-2 . 16 TRBJ1-3 TRBD1
CASSKGLAGYTDTQYF TGTGCCAGCAGCAAAGGGCTAGCGGGGTACACAGATACGCAGTATTTT TRBV21-1 . 16 TRBJ2-3 .
CASSLGPVSADTQYF TGTGCCAGCAGTCTGGGCCCCGTTAGCGCAGATACGCAGTATTTT TRBV2 . 15 TRBJ2-3 .
CSVEDHIGNGQFF TGCAGCGTTGAAGATCATATCGGGAACGGGCAGTTCTTC TRBV29-1 once 13 TRBJ2-1 .
CASSPLRTGFMNTEAFF TGTGCCAGCAGTCCCCTCCGGACAGGTTTCATGAACACTGAAGCTTTCTTT TRBV27 . 17 TRBJ1-1 TRBD1
CASSSGDRAEQYF TGTGCCAGCAGCTCCGGGGACAGGGCCGAGCAGTACTTC TRBV28 . 13 TRBJ2-7 TRBD1
CATAGGGGNQPQHF TGTGCCACCGCTGGGGGGGGAGGCAATCAGCCCCAGCATTTT TRBV15 . 14 TRBJ1-5 .
CASRLTGGSEAFF TGTGCCAGCAGGCTAACAGGGGGCTCTGAAGCTTTCTTT TRBV7-8 few 13 TRBJ1-1 TRBD1
CASSYSRQTLSYEQYF TGTGCCAGCAGTTACTCCCGACAGACCTTATCCTACGAGCAGTACTTC TRBV6-5 once 16 TRBJ2-7 .
CASSVGGGLDNEQFF TGCGCCAGCAGTGTTGGGGGGGGACTTGACAATGAGCAGTTCTTC TRBV10-1 . 15 TRBJ2-1 TRBD2
CASSQMPFQGARGYTF TGTGCCAGCAGCCAGATGCCCTTCCAGGGGGCGCGTGGCTACACCTTC TRBV4-2 . 16 TRBJ1-2 TRBD1
CASSPQDRGRPYNSPLHF TGTGCCAGCAGCCCGCAGGACAGGGGTCGGCCTTATAATTCACCCCTCCACTTT TRBV5-6 . 18 TRBJ1-6 TRBD1
CASSIDRVYGYTF TGTGCCAGCAGCATCGACAGAGTCTATGGCTACACCTTC TRBV6-5 . 13 TRBJ1-2 .
CASSSRQGLTYEQYF TGCGCCAGCAGCTCTCGACAGGGTTTAACCTACGAGCAGTACTTC TRBV5-1 . 15 TRBJ2-7 TRBD1
CASITQGPQETQYF TGTGCCAGCATTACCCAGGGGCCCCAAGAGACCCAGTACTTC TRBV2 . 14 TRBJ2-5 .
CASSSRGQSLF TGTGCCAGCAGTTCCCGAGGACAATCCCTATTT TRBV12-3/TRBV12-4 . 11 TRBJ1-1 .
CASTSSGRAYEQFF TGTGCCAGCACGTCTAGCGGGAGGGCCTATGAGCAGTTCTTC TRBV2 few 14 TRBJ2-1 TRBD2
CASSQGRGQANYGYTF TGCGCCAGCAGCCAAGGAAGGGGACAGGCGAACTATGGCTACACCTTC TRBV4-1 . 16 TRBJ1-2 TRBD1
CASSDGGHSNTQYF TGTGCCAGCAGTGACGGGGGACACTCAAATACGCAGTATTTT TRBV6-4 . 14 TRBJ2-3 .
CASSLREKLFF TGTGCCAGTAGTCTAAGAGAAAAACTGTTTTTT TRBV19 . 11 TRBJ1-4 .
CASTSGTANVETQYF TGTGCCAGCACCTCCGGGACAGCAAATGTGGAGACCCAGTACTTC TRBV28 . 15 TRBJ2-5 TRBD1
CASSTGTSGGRYNEQFF TGCGCCAGCAGCACCGGGACTAGCGGGGGTCGCTACAATGAGCAGTTCTTC TRBV5-1 . 17 TRBJ2-1 TRBD2
CSARLDRDDEQYF TGCAGCGCGCGACTGGACAGGGATGACGAGCAGTACTTC TRBV29-1 . 13 TRBJ2-7 TRBD1
CASGLGGRGVQETQYF TGTGCTAGTGGTTTGGGGGGGCGGGGGGTCCAAGAGACCCAGTACTTC TRBV12-5 . 16 TRBJ2-5 TRBD2
CASNGRWNTEAFF TGTGCCAGTAACGGTCGTTGGAACACTGAAGCTTTCTTT TRBV19 . 13 TRBJ1-1 .
CAGDRVGGQYF TGTGCCGGAGACAGGGTAGGGGGGCAGTATTTT TRBV6-5 once 11 TRBJ2-3 TRBD1
CASSVIAGGRGTDTQYF TGTGCCAGCAGCGTTATAGCGGGAGGGCGCGGCACAGATACGCAGTATTTT TRBV9 . 17 TRBJ2-3 TRBD2
CSVIREGQYF TGCAGCGTTATCAGGGAGGGGCAGTACTTC TRBV29-1 . 10 TRBJ2-7 TRBD2
CASSLQGAAPYEQYF TGTGCCAGCAGCTTACAGGGGGCAGCGCCCTACGAGCAGTACTTC TRBV7-9 . 15 TRBJ2-7 TRBD1
CASSLEGRGNQPQHF TGTGCCAGCAGCTTAGAGGGCAGGGGCAATCAGCCCCAGCATTTT TRBV7-6 . 15 TRBJ1-5 .
CASSLEGRTYEQYF TGCGCCAGCAGCTTGGAGGGGAGGACTTACGAGCAGTACTTC TRBV5-1 . 14 TRBJ2-7 .
CASSESTGVFPDGYTF TGTGCCAGCAGTGAATCTACAGGGGTCTTTCCAGATGGCTACACCTTC TRBV2 . 16 TRBJ1-2 TRBD1
CASSFLDGALGGFF TGTGCCAGCAGCTTCCTCGACGGGGCCTTAGGGGGGTTCTTC TRBV3-1/TRBV3-2 . 14 TRBJ2-1 .
CASSLGGSGANVLTF TGCGCCAGCAGCTTAGGGGGCTCTGGGGCCAACGTCCTGACTTTC TRBV5-1 . 15 TRBJ2-6 .
CASSIASGPQETQYF TGTGCCAGTAGTATTGCTAGCGGGCCTCAAGAGACCCAGTACTTC TRBV19 . 15 TRBJ2-5 TRBD2
CASSDFPKEAFF TGTGCCAGCAGTGATTTTCCAAAAGAAGCTTTCTTT TRBV2 . 12 TRBJ1-1 .
CATLGTSGKDLHSGANVLTF TGTGCCACTTTAGGGACTAGCGGCAAGGATCTTCATTCTGGGGCCAACGTCCTGACTTTC TRBV28 . 20 TRBJ2-6 TRBD2
CASSQALGPSGNTIYF TGTGCCAGCAGCCAGGCCCTAGGCCCATCTGGAAACACCATATATTTT TRBV4-2 once 16 TRBJ1-3 .
CASSLETGVQTQYF TGCGCCAGCAGCTTGGAAACAGGGGTGCAGACCCAGTACTTC TRBV5-1 once 14 TRBJ2-5 TRBD1
CASSQQGWGTGELFF TGTGCCAGCAGCCAACAGGGTTGGGGAACCGGGGAGCTGTTTTTT TRBV5-4 . 15 TRBJ2-2 .
CASSYLTPANYGYTF TGTGCCAGCAGTTACCTGACACCGGCTAACTATGGCTACACCTTC TRBV28 . 15 TRBJ1-2 .
CASSLGVAEGYTF TGTGCCAGCAGCTTAGGTGTCGCTGAGGGCTACACCTTC TRBV7-9 . 13 TRBJ1-2 .
CASSPGYGEAFF TGCGCCAGCAGCCCCGGGTACGGTGAAGCTTTCTTT TRBV5-1 once 12 TRBJ1-1 .
CASSVVTRTGEAFF TGTGCCAGCAGCGTAGTAACAAGGACAGGGGAAGCTTTCTTT TRBV9 . 14 TRBJ1-1 TRBD1